This T cell receptor beta chain originates from a study of CD8+ T cells in alopecia areata. Extraction of RNA preceded its reverse transcription into cDNA, which served as the sequencing template. TCRdb keeps only in-frame clones here, not all; method: immunoSEQ multiplex PCR. The profile shows around 100,000 clones, around 50% of them singletons. Treatment given: oral pan-JAK inhibitor, 5-10 mg twice daily. As part of sample collection, lesional scalp punch biopsies and peripheral blood were taken from alopecia areata patients. General study results and limits: There were also resident alphabeta T cells of normal skin sequenced in scalp samples.

The CDR3 has 16 residues. Per the germline V gene, CDR1 is SGHDT and CDR2 is YYEEEE. V lost 5 bases, J lost 0 bases, and 15 bases lay in between. About this clone itself: The antigen is unknown.

J is TRBJ2-1 and V is TRBV5-6, with D possibly matching TRBD1 (5 bases). The TCR was taken from a human donor with alopecia areata. Sequences were derived from CD8+ T cells sorted from blood, sampled at week 24, from a patient treated with tofacitinib. This CDR3 is CASSFGWGSSYNEQFF. In nucleotides, the CDR3 is TGTGCCAGCAGTTTTGGGTGGGGCAGCTCCTACAATGAGCAGTTCTTC.